This TCR beta chain emerged from a study of shared clonotypes between healthy human individuals. Assay: immunoSEQ multiplex PCR; the TCRdb copy retains only in-frame clones and omits some. The sample lists about 550,000 clones; less than 97% were seen once. Findings and limits, study-wide: Limited genetic and exposure-history diversity came from having few donors. The sharing of about 5% of naive CD4 clonotypes was seen across a handful of donors.

CD45RO negativity and positive selection for CCR7 defined naive CD8 cells, a population that excluded terminally differentiated effector memory CD45RA+ cells. Germline CDR1 and CDR2: SNHLY and FYNNEI. Deletions cut 6 bases from V and 5 bases from J, with 23 bases between. There are 16 residues in the CDR3. Concerning this clone itself: Its cognate antigen is unknown.

The gene calls are TRBV2 and TRBJ2-7; perhaps TRBD2 as D (6 bases). This clonotype was sampled from a woman under 40 in good health. The sequenced material came from naive CD8+ T cells sorted from blood. This CDR3 is CASRKSWEDWRDEQYF. The CDR3 DNA reads as TGTGCCAGCAGGAAAAGCTGGGAGGACTGGCGGGACGAGCAGTACTTC.